The present TCR beta chain was sequenced within a study of T cells in women clearing cervical HPV infection. About the research overall: Controls gave blood once infection was undetectable; cases at lesion identification. Only a few women had HLA typing results available.

Study conclusions and caveats: TRBV6-7 relative abundance averaged about 0.11% in cases and 0.15% to 0.2% in controls.

From germline, CDR1 is SGHRS and CDR2 YFSETQ. With V trimmed by 0 bases and J by 4 bases, 4 bases remained unmatched. This CDR3 spans 15 amino acids. Cervical HPV DNA detected by MY09/MY11 PCR, typed by dot-blot. Assay used: immunoSEQ multiplex PCR; TCRdb lists only in-frame clones, some missing. This sample carries tens of thousands of clones, with approximately 0.98% going to the ten biggest clones. Remarks on this clone: Its specificity is not known. The CDR3 end falls 3 residues outside the read, so it is completed with the germline J gene.

This TCR was sampled from a woman between 18 and 70 years old with a cervical HPV16 infection that either progressed to CIN3+ or cleared (not recorded which). The sample was blood buffy coat. V and J are TRBV5-1 and TRBJ2-1; 7 nucleotides match TRBD2. Partial CDR3 DNA: TGCGCCAGCAGCTTGGGGAGCGGGGTTTACAATGAG. The encoded protein is CASSLGSGVYNE. From start to end, the CDR3 is CASSLGSGVYNEQFF.